What follows is one TCR beta chain and its context. Its antigen is still unknown. The CDR3 has 14 residues. Per germline, CDR1 SGHRS and CDR2 YFSETQ. V was clipped by 3 bases and J by 4 bases, with 13 bases between them. Sample-barcoded 5' priming and a J-beta primer mix drove a second PCR of roughly 7 to 11 cycles. A template-switch adaptor that had 12 random nucleotides put a tag on each cDNA molecule. Paired-end reads containing CDR3 totaled no fewer than 3 million for each sample. TCRdb reanalysed the 5' RACE reads using MiXCR and keeps one entry per CDR3 protein. This sample has 1,300,000 or so distinct CDR3 sequences; 45% to 70% occur once, and the top ten carry under 8.5%. This sample is drawn from a study of blood T cells in healthy people across ages. Study observations and caveats: Age advanced and TCR beta diversity per million T cells fell, roughly linearly.

The V call is TRBV5-1, the J call TRBJ1-1, with D tentatively TRBD1 (6 bases). The sample taken for sequencing was blood. The source of this sequence is a man aged 18 to 29 in good health. The CDR3 loop is CASSSLWGATEAFF. In DNA form, the CDR3 reads TGCGCCAGCAGCTCGCTCTGGGGGGCCACTGAAGCTTTCTTT.